The clone carrying this T cell receptor (beta chain) was seen only a few times. What it recognizes is unknown. TCRdb re-derived calls from the RT-PCR reads in MiXCR, one entry per CDR3 protein. The sample has roughly 760,000 distinct CDR3 sequences, 21% seen once; the top ten hold about 9.4%. The entry originates in a study of response to subunit inactivated influenza vaccine. Study outcomes and limitations: Each seasonal influenza vaccination, the authors suggested, recruits few new T cells.

This CDR3 comprises 13 residues. The germline V gene encodes CDR1 SNHLY and CDR2 FYNNEI. V was clipped by 3 bases and J by 3 bases, with 9 bases between them. The sample here was PBMCs from blood, taken more than 4 days after vaccination. The receptor was derived from a man in his fifties who received an inactivated influenza vaccine. The chain employs TRBV2 and TRBJ2-7; D perhaps matches TRBD2 (5 bases). CDR3 DNA: TGTGCCAGCAGTGACGTGGAGGACTACGAGCAGTACTTC. This encodes CASSDVEDYEQYF. Using reference TRBV2 and TRBJ2-7 for the parts outside the CDR3, the full variable domain is EPEVTQTPSHQVTQMGQEVILRCVPISNHLYFYWYRQILGQKVEFLVSFYNNEISEKSEIFDDQFSVERPDGSNFTLKIRSTKLEDSAMYFCASSDVEDYEQYFGPGTRLTVT.